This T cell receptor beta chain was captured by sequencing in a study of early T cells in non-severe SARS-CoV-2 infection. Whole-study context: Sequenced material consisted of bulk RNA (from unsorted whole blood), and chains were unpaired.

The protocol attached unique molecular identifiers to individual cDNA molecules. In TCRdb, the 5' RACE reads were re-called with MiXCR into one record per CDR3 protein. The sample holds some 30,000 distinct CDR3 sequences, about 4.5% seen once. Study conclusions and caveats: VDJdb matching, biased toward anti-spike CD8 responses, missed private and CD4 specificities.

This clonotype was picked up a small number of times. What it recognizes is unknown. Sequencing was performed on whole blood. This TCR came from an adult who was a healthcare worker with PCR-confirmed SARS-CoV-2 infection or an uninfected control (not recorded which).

The CDR3 sequence: CASSFFSYEQYF. CDR3 nucleotides: TGTGCCAGCAGCTTTTTTTCCTACGAGCAGTACTTC. V usage is TRBV11-2 and J usage is TRBJ2-7; no firm D call. This CDR3 spans 12 amino acids. Trimming left V 3 bases short and J 1 base short, with 4 bases between. CDR1 is SGHAT, CDR2 FQNNGV, per germline.